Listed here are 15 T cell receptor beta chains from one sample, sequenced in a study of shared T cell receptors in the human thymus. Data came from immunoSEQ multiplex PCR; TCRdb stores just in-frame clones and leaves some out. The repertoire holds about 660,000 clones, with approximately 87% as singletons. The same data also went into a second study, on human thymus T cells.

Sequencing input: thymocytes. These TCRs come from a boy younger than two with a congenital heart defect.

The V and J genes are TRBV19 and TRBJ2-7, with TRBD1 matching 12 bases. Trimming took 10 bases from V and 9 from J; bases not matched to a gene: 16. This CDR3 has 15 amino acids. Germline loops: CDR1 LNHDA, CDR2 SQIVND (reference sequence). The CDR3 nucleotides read TGTGCCACGAACCCGGGACAGGGGGCGCCGTGGGGGCAGTACTTC. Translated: CATNPGQGAPWGQYF. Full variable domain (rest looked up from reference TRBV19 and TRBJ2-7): DGGITQSPKYLFRKEGQNVTLSCEQNLNHDAMYWYRQDPGQGLRLIYYSQIVNDFQKGDIAEGYSVSREKKESFPLTVTSAQKNPTAFYLCATNPGQGAPWGQYFGPGTRLTVT.

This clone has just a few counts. The CDR3, as DNA: TGTGCCAGCAGCTTCACCTCGGGGGGAGTTATCCGAAGGACCCAGTACTTC. Residues: CASSFTSGGVIRRTQYF. This chain uses TRBV7-8 with TRBJ2-5; 7 bases match TRBD2. This CDR3 is built from 17 residues. The ends lost 3 bases at V and 7 bases at J; junction bases unmatched: 17. The germline V gene has CDR1 SGHVS and CDR2 FQNEAQ. Based on the CDR3 plus reference TRBV7-8 and TRBJ2-5, the full variable domain is GAGVSQSPRYKVAKRGQDVALRCDPISGHVSLFWYQQALGQGPEFLTYFQNEAQLDKSGLPSDRFFAERPEGSVSTLKIQRTQQEDSAVYLCASSFTSGGVIRRTQYFGPGTRLLVL.

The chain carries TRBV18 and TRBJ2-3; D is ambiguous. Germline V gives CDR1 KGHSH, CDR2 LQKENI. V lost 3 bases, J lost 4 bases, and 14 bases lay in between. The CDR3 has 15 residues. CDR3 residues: CASSPNRSAADTQYF. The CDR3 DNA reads TGTGCCAGCTCACCGAATCGAAGTGCGGCAGATACGCAGTATTTT.

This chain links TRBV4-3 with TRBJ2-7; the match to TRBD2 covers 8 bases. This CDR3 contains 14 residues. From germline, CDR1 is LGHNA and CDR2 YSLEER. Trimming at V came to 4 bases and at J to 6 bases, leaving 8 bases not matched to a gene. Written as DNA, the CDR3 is TGCGCCAGCAGCCTTAGCGGGACTACCCTCGAGCAGTACTTC. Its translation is CASSLSGTTLEQYF.

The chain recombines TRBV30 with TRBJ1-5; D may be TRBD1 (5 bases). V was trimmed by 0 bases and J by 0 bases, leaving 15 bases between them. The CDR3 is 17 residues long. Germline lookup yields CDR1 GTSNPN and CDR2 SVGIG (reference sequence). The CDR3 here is CAWSVGPRQYSNQPQHF. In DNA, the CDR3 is TGTGCCTGGAGTGTCGGACCCAGACAGTATAGCAATCAGCCCCAGCATTTT. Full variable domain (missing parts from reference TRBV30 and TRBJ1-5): SQTIHQWPATLVQPVGSPLSLECTVEGTSNPNLYWYRQAAGRGLQLLFYSVGIGQISSEVPQNLSASRPQDRQFILSSKKLLLSDSGFYLCAWSVGPRQYSNQPQHFGDGTRLSIL.

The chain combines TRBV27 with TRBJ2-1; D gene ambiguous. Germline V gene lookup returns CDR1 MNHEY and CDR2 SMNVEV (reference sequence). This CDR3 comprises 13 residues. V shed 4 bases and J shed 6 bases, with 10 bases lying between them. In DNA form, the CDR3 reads TGTGCCAGCAGTTCCACTCTCGGCAATGAGCAGTTCTTC. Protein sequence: CASSSTLGNEQFF.

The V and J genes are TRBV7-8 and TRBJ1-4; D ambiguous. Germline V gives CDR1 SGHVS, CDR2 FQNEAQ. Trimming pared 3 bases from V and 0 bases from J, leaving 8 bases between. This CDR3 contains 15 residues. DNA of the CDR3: TGTGCCAGCAGCTTTTCGAGGGCAACTAATGAAAAACTGTTTTTT. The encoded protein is CASSFSRATNEKLFF.

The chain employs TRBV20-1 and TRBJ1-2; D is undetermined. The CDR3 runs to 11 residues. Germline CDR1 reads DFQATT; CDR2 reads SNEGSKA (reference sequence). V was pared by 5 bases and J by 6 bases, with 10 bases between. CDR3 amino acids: CSARYENGYTF. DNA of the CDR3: TGCAGTGCTCGGTACGAAAATGGCTACACCTTC.

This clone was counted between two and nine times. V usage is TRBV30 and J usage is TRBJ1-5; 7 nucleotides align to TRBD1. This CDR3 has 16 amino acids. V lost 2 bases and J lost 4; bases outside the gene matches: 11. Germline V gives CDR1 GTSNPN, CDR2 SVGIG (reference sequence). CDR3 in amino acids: CAWSPTPGQPNQPQHF. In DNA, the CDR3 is TGTGCCTGGAGTCCTACTCCGGGACAGCCAAATCAGCCCCAGCATTTT.

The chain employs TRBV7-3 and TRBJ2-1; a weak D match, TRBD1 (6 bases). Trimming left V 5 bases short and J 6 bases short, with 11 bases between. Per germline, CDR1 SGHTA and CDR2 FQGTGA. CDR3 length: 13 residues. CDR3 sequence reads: CASSRTGSNEQFF. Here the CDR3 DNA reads TGTGCCAGCAGCCGTACAGGGTCCAATGAGCAGTTCTTC. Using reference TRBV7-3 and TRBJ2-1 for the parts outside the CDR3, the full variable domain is GAGVSQTPSNKVTEKGKYVELRCDPISGHTALYWYRQSLGQGPEFLIYFQGTGAADDSGLPNDRFFAVRPEGSVSTLKIQRTERGDSAVYLCASSRTGSNEQFFGPGTRLTVL.

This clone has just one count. The CDR3, as DNA: TGTGCCAGCTCACGGACCGGGGCTCGGGGGTGGGAGACCCAGTACTTC. Its translation is CASSRTGARGWETQYF. The V call is TRBV18, the J call TRBJ2-5; D perhaps matches TRBD2 (6 bases). The ends were cut back, 4 bases at V and 5 bases at J, with 20 bases in the middle. This CDR3 is 16 amino acids long. Germline V lookup: CDR1 KGHSH, CDR2 LQKENI.

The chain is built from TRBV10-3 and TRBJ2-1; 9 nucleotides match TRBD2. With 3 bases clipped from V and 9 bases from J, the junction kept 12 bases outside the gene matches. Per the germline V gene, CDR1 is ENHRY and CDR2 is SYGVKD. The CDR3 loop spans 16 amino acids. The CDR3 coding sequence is TGTGCCATCAGTGACGCGGGAGGGCCGGATTGGGGTGAGCAGTTCTTC. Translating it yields CAISDAGGPDWGEQFF.

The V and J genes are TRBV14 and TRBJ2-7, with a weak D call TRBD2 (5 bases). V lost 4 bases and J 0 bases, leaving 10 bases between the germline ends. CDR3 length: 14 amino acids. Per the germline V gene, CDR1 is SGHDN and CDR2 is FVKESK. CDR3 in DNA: TGTGCCAGCAGCCTAGCGACCAGCTCCTACGAGCAGTACTTC. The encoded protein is CASSLATSSYEQYF.

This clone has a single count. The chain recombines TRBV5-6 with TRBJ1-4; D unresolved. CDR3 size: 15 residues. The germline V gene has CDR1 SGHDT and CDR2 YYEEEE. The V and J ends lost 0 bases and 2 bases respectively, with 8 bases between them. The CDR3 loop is CASSLGRVTNEKLFF. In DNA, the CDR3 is TGTGCCAGCAGCTTGGGTCGTGTTACTAATGAAAAACTGTTTTTT.

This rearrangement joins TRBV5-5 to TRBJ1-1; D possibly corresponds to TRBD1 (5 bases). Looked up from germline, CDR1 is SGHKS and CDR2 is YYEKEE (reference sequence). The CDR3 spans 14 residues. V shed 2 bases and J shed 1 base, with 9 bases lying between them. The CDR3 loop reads CASSFDRGNTEAFF. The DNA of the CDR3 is TGTGCCAGCAGCTTCGACAGAGGGAACACTGAAGCTTTCTTT. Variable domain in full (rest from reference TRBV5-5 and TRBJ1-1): DAGVTQSPTHLIKTRGQQVTLRCSPISGHKSVSWYQQVLGQGPQFIFQYYEKEERGRGNFPDRFSARQFPNYSSELNVNALLLGDSALYLCASSFDRGNTEAFFGQGTRLTVV.